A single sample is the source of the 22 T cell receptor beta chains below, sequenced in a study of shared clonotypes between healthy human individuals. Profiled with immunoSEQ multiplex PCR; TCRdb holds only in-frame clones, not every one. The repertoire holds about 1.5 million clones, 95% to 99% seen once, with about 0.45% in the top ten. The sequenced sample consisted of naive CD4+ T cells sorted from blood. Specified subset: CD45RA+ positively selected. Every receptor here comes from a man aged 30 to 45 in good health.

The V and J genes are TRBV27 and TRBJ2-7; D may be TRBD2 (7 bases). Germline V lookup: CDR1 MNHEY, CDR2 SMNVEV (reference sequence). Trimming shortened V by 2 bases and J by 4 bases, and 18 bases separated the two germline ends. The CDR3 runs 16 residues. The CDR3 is CASSLGAGALSYEQYF. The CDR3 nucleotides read TGTGCCAGCAGTTTAGGGGCGGGGGCTTTATCATACGAGCAGTACTTC.

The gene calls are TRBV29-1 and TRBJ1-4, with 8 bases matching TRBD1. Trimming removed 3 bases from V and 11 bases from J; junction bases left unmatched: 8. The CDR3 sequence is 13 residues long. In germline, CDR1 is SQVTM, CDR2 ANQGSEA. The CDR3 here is CSVDPGGAGKLFF. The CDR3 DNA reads TGCAGCGTTGACCCAGGGGGCGCGGGGAAACTGTTTTTT. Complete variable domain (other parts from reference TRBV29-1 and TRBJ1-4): SAVISQKPSRDICQRGTSLTIQCQVDSQVTMMFWYRQQPGQSLTLIATANQGSEATYESGFVIDKFPISRPNLTFSTLTVSNMSPEDSSIYLCSVDPGGAGKLFFGSGTQLSVL.

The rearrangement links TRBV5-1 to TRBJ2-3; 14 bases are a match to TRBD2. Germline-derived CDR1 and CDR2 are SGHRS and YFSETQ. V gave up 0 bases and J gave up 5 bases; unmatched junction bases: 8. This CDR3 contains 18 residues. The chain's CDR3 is CASSLGRLAGGRRDTQYF. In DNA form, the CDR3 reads TGCGCCAGCAGCTTGGGGCGACTAGCGGGAGGGCGTAGAGATACGCAGTATTTT. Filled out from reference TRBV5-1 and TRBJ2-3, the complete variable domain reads KAGVTQTPRYLIKTRGQQVTLSCSPISGHRSVSWYQQTPGQGLQFLFEYFSETQRNKGNFPGRFSGRQFSNSRSEMNVSTLELGDSALYLCASSLGRLAGGRRDTQYFGPGTRLTVL.

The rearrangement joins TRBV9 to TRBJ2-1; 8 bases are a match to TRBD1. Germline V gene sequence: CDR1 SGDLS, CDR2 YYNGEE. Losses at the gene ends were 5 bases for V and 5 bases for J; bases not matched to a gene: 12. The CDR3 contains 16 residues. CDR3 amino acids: CASRQTGTGGDNEQFF. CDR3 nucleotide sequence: TGTGCCAGCAGACAAACCGGGACAGGAGGGGACAATGAGCAGTTCTTC.

The CDR3 loop is CASSSGGGGHYGYTF. The CDR3, as DNA: TGTGCCAGCAGTTCCGGAGGGGGGGGCCACTATGGCTACACCTTC. This chain connects TRBV28 to TRBJ1-2; possibly TRBD1 for D (6 bases). CDR1 and CDR2 (germline): MDHEN, SYDVKM. The CDR3 spans 15 residues. V gave up 4 bases and J gave up 3 bases, with 15 bases separating them.

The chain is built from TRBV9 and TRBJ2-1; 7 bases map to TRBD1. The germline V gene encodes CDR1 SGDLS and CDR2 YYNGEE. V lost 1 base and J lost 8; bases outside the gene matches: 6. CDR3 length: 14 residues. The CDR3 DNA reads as TGTGCCAGCAGCGTACAGACAGGGCCACATGAGCAGTTCTTC. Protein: CASSVQTGPHEQFF.

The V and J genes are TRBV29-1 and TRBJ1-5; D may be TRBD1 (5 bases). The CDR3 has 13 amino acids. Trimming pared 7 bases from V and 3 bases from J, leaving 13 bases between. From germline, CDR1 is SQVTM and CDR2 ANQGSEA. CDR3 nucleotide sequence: TGCAGCGCGGGGCAGGACCTCAATCAGCCCCAGCATTTT. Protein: CSAGQDLNQPQHF. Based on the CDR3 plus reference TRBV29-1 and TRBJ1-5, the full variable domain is SAVISQKPSRDICQRGTSLTIQCQVDSQVTMMFWYRQQPGQSLTLIATANQGSEATYESGFVIDKFPISRPNLTFSTLTVSNMSPEDSSIYLCSAGQDLNQPQHFGDGTRLSIL.

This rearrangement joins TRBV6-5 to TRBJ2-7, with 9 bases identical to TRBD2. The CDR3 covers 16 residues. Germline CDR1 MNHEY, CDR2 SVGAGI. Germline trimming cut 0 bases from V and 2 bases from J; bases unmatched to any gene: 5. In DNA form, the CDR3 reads TGTGCCAGCAGTTACTCGGGTAGCGGGAGTACCTACGAGCAGTACTTC. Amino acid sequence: CASSYSGSGSTYEQYF.

Here the CDR3 DNA reads TGCGCCAGCAGCCAGGGTTTGACTGAAAAACTGTTTTTT. The encoded protein is CASSQGLTEKLFF. The chain employs TRBV4-1 and TRBJ1-4; D remains unclear. V shed 3 bases and J shed 7 bases, with 9 bases lying between them. The CDR3 has 13 residues. Germline V CDR1 and CDR2: MGHRA, YSYEKL.

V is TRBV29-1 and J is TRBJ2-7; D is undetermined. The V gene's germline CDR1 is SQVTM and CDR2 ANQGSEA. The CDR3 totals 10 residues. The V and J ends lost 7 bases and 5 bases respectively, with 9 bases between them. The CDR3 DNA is TGCAGCGCCTGGTCAAACGAGCAGTACTTC. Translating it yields CSAWSNEQYF.

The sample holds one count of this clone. CDR3 sequence: CASSLVGSSNTGELFF. The CDR3 coding sequence is TGTGCCAGCAGTTTAGTCGGTAGTTCGAACACCGGGGAGCTGTTTTTT. The rearrangement links TRBV27 to TRBJ2-2; the D is unclear. In germline, CDR1 is MNHEY, CDR2 SMNVEV (reference sequence). V lost 2 bases to trimming and J lost 0 bases, with 10 bases between them. The CDR3 is 16 residues long.

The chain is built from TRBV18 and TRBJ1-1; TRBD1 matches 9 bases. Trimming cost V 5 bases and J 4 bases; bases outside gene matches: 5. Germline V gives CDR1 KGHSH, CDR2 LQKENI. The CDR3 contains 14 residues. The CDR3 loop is CASSSGQGITEAFF. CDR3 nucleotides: TGTGCCAGCTCATCGGGACAGGGAATCACTGAAGCTTTCTTT.

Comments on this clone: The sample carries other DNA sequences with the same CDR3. Here the CDR3 reads CASSYSRYNEQFF. The CDR3 nucleotides read TGTGCCAGCAGTTACTCACGATACAATGAGCAGTTCTTC. The rearrangement links TRBV6-5 to TRBJ2-1; D ambiguous. Trimming shortened V by 0 bases and J by 4 bases, and 4 bases separated the two germline ends. The length of the CDR3 is 13 residues. Germline CDR1 and CDR2: MNHEY and SVGAGI.

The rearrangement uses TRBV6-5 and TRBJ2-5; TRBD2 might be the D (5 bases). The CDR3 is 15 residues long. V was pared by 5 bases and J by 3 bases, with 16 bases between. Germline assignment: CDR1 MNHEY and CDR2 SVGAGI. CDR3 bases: TGTGCCAGCAGTCGAAGAGGGAACCCGGAAGAGACCCAGTACTTC. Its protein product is CASSRRGNPEETQYF.

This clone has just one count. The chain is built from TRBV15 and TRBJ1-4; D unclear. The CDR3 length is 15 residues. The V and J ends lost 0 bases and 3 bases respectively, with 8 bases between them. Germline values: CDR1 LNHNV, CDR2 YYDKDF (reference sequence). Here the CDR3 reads CATSREKGPNEKLFF. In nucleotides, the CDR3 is TGTGCCACCAGCAGAGAGAAGGGTCCTAATGAAAAACTGTTTTTT.

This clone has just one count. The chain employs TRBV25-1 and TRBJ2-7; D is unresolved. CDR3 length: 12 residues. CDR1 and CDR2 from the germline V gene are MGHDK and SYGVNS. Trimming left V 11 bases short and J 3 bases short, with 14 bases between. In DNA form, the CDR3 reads TGTGCCGTCGTGTGTCAACTCTACGAGCAGTACTTC. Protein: CAVVCQLYEQYF.

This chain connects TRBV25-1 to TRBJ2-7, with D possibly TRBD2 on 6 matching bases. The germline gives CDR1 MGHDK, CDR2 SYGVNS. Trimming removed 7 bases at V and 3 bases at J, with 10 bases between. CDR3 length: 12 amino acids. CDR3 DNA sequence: TGTGCCAGCACGCCCGGGAGCTACGAGCAGTACTTC. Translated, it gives CASTPGSYEQYF.

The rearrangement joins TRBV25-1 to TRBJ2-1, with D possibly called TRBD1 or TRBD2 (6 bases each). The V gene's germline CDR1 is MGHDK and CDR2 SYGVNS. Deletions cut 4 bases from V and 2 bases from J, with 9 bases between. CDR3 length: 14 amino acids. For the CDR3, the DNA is TGTGCCAGCAGTGTGGGGGGCCCCTACAATGAGCAGTTCTTC. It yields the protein CASSVGGPYNEQFF.

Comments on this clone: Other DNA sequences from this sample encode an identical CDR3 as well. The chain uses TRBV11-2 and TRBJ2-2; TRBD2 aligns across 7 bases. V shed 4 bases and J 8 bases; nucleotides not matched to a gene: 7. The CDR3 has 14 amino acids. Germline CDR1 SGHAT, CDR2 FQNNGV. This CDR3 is CASSSLAGAGELFF. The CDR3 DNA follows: TGTGCCAGCAGCTCCCTCGCGGGAGCTGGGGAGCTGTTTTTT. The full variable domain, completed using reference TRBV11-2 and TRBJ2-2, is EAGVAQSPRYKIIEKRQSVAFWCNPISGHATLYWYQQILGQGPKLLIQFQNNGVVDDSQLPKDRFSAERLKGVDSTLKIQPAKLEDSAVYLCASSSLAGAGELFFGEGSRLTVL.

The CDR3 DNA follows: TGTGCCAGCAGTCTACATATGCAGCCCCAGCATTTT. This sequence encodes CASSLHMQPQHF. J is TRBJ1-5 and V is TRBV28; D unresolved. The germline V gene encodes CDR1 MDHEN and CDR2 SYDVKM. The CDR3 is 12 amino acids. V was trimmed by 5 bases and J by 7 bases, leaving 9 bases between them.

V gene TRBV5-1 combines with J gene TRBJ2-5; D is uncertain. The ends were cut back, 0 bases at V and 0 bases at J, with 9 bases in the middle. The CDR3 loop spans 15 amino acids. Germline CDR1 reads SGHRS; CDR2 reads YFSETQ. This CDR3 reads CASSLVGTNQETQYF. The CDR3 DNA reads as TGCGCCAGCAGCTTGGTGGGCACGAACCAAGAGACCCAGTACTTC.

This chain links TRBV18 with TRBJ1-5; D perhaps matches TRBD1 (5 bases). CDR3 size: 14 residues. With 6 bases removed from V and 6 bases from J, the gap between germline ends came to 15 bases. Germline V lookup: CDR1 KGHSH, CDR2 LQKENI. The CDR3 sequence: CASSLQGGSQPQHF. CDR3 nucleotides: TGTGCCAGCTCGCTCCAGGGCGGGAGTCAGCCCCAGCATTTT.